Here is one TCR beta chain with its context. What it binds is unknown. Drawn from each donor were approximately 9.5 milliliters of peripheral blood. The total RNA that was extracted per sample amounted to at least 6 micrograms. This specimen comes from a study of blood T cells in healthy people across ages. A sample-barcoded 5' primer and a J-beta primer mix were used in a second PCR of roughly 6 to 11 cycles. TCRdb re-called the 5' RACE reads with MiXCR, one entry per CDR3 protein. The table has around 790,000 distinct CDR3 sequences, under 55% seen once. Broader study findings: Any conclusive comparison of naive versus antigen-experienced cells was prevented by using unsorted PBMCs.

Sequencing was performed on blood. This sequence was found in a man between 60 and 75 years old in good health.

The CDR3 region has the DNA TGCAGTGCTAGAGGAGTGGGACAGGGCGCGGATGAGCAGTTCTTC. Protein product: CSARGVGQGADEQFF. V and J are TRBV20-1 and TRBJ2-1, with 9 nucleotides matching TRBD1. This CDR3 has 15 amino acids. Looked up from germline, CDR1 is DFQATT and CDR2 is SNEGSKA (reference sequence). V lost 1 base and J lost 8; bases outside the gene matches: 9.